Below are 28 T cell receptor beta chains sequenced from a single sample in a study of blood T cell repertoires in COVID-19. Sequencing was performed with immunoSEQ multiplex PCR; in TCRdb, only in-frame clones are kept and a portion is missing. The table shows 250,000 to 350,000 clones, with about 88% occurring only once. Sequenced input: peripheral blood. The receptor set was obtained from a woman aged 55-69 years with acute or convalescent COVID-19.

This clone came up a few times. The chain couples TRBV5-1 to TRBJ2-2; TRBD1 aligns across 8 bases. The CDR3 contains 18 residues. J gave up 3 bases and V 4 bases, and 14 bases lay outside the gene matches. Germline loops: CDR1 SGHRS, CDR2 YFSETQ. CDR3 coding DNA: TGCGCCAGCAGCCCCCAACCCGGACCGGGACAGGACACCGGGGAGCTGTTTTTT. Translation: CASSPQPGPGQDTGELFF.

The rearrangement uses TRBV6-1 and TRBJ2-7, with 7 bases fitting TRBD1. The CDR3 runs to 13 residues. V was clipped by 5 bases and J by 3 bases; unmatched bases: 4. Germline V gives CDR1 MNHNS, CDR2 SASEGT. The CDR3 here is CASSPRDSYEQYF. CDR3 DNA: TGTGCCAGCAGTCCCCGGGACAGCTACGAGCAGTACTTC.

This chain links TRBV29-1 with TRBJ2-3, with D possibly being TRBD2 (5 bases). The germline V gene has CDR1 SQVTM and CDR2 ANQGSEA. Trimming pared 5 bases from V and 3 bases from J, leaving 12 bases between. The CDR3 length is 13 residues. The CDR3 DNA follows: TGCAGCGTTTCCGGGATCCGGACAGATACGCAGTATTTT. Translating gives CSVSGIRTDTQYF.

This chain uses TRBV19 with TRBJ2-6, with D possibly matching TRBD2 (6 bases). V gave up 7 bases and J gave up 0 bases, with 19 bases separating them. Germline assignment: CDR1 LNHDA and CDR2 SQIVND (reference sequence). This CDR3 is 18 amino acids long. Written as DNA, the CDR3 is TGTGCCAGTACTTATGTAGGGGCCGGGGGCTCTGGGGCCAACGTCCTGACTTTC. This sequence encodes CASTYVGAGGSGANVLTF.

This sequence joins TRBV9 and TRBJ2-7; tentatively, D is TRBD1 (6 bases). The germline V and J ends were trimmed by 0 bases and 3 bases, with 13 bases remaining between them. This CDR3 is built from 15 residues. The germline V gene has CDR1 SGDLS and CDR2 YYNGEE. The DNA of the CDR3 is TGTGCCAGCAGCGTAGGGCAGGGGCAAGACTACGAGCAGTACTTC. Its protein is CASSVGQGQDYEQYF.

The chain links TRBV24-1 to TRBJ1-2, with 8 bases identical to TRBD1. The trim removed 4 bases at V and 8 bases at J, leaving 2 bases unmatched. CDR3 size: 12 residues. Germline CDR1 and CDR2: KGHDR and SFDVKD. CDR3 protein: CATSDWTGGYTF. CDR3 nucleotide sequence: TGTGCCACCAGTGACTGGACAGGGGGCTACACCTTC.

The chain carries TRBV7-9 and TRBJ1-5; a weak D match, TRBD1 (5 bases). V lost 1 base to trimming and J lost 3 bases, with 7 bases between them. CDR1 and CDR2 from the germline V gene are SEHNR and FQNEAQ (reference sequence). There are 14 residues in the CDR3. The CDR3 region has the DNA TGTGCCAGCAGCTTAGGGGGCCTCAATCAGCCCCAGCATTTT. Residues: CASSLGGLNQPQHF.

V and J are TRBV14 and TRBJ1-5, with 9 bases identical to TRBD1. This CDR3 has 15 amino acids. The V and J ends lost 4 bases and 6 bases, in that order; junction bases with no gene match: 7. Germline values: CDR1 SGHDN, CDR2 FVKESK. CDR3 coding DNA: TGTGCCAGCAGCCCGGGACAGGGTTCACGTCAGCCCCAGCATTTT. Residues: CASSPGQGSRQPQHF.

The chain couples TRBV7-9 to TRBJ2-3, with D possibly matching TRBD1 (6 bases). This CDR3 region has 15 residues. Germline CDR1 is SEHNR and CDR2 is FQNEAQ (reference sequence). V lost 3 bases and J 2 bases, leaving 12 bases between the germline ends. Here the CDR3 DNA reads TGTGCCAGCAGCTTCGCGAGGGGGAACACAGATACGCAGTATTTT. As protein: CASSFARGNTDTQYF.

This chain uses TRBV29-1 with TRBJ2-1, with TRBD1 identical over 9 bases. Germline V gene sequence: CDR1 SQVTM, CDR2 ANQGSEA. V was clipped by 8 bases and J by 8 bases; unmatched bases: 10. The CDR3 is made up of 13 amino acids. The CDR3 bases are TGCAGCACTGATGGGACAGGGATGGATGAGCAGTTCTTC. It codes for CSTDGTGMDEQFF.

V is TRBV7-2 and J is TRBJ1-6, with TRBD1 as a possible D gene (5 bases). CDR1 is SGHTA and CDR2 is FQGNSA in the germline V gene. The CDR3 totals 15 residues. Trimming shortened V by 7 bases and J by 7 bases, and 17 bases separated the two germline ends. The CDR3 nucleotides read TGTGCCAGCACACACGGAGGGGTTCACAATTCACCCCTCCACTTT. As protein: CASTHGGVHNSPLHF.

The chain recombines TRBV18 with TRBJ1-1, with D tentatively TRBD1 (5 bases). Per germline, CDR1 KGHSH and CDR2 LQKENI. The V gene lost 3 bases and the J gene lost 1 base, with 12 bases spanning the gap. The CDR3 runs to 15 residues. The CDR3 nucleotides are TGTGCCAGCTCACCGACGCAACAGGAGAACACTGAAGCTTTCTTT. Amino acid sequence: CASSPTQQENTEAFF.

The V gene is TRBV6-6, the J gene TRBJ2-7; D is possibly TRBD1 (6 bases). The CDR3 length is 13 residues. Germline V CDR1 and CDR2: MNHNY, SVGAGI (reference sequence). V gave up 0 bases and J gave up 6 bases, with 9 bases separating them. The CDR3 DNA follows: TGTGCCAGCAGTTACTCCGAAGGGGGCGAGCAGTACTTC. Its protein product is CASSYSEGGEQYF.

The CDR3 DNA is TGTGCCAGCGCCCCCGGGGGGGGAGGATACAATGAGCAGTTCTTC. This codes for CASAPGGGGYNEQFF. The V gene is TRBV2, the J gene TRBJ2-1, with TRBD2 matching over 8 bases. In germline, CDR1 is SNHLY, CDR2 FYNNEI. The CDR3 has 15 amino acids. V lost 8 bases, J lost 4 bases, and 10 bases stayed unmatched.

The chain combines TRBV15 with TRBJ2-5; 7 bases map to TRBD2. The ends lost 1 base at V and 4 bases at J; junction bases unmatched: 3. This CDR3 region has 14 residues. CDR1 is LNHNV, CDR2 YYDKDF, per germline (reference sequence). The CDR3 sequence is CATSRGGRRETQYF. CDR3 sequence (DNA): TGTGCCACCAGCAGAGGCGGGAGACGAGAGACCCAGTACTTC.

The CDR3 DNA sequence: TGTGCCAGCACAGAAAACTATGGCTACACCTTC. This gives the protein CASTENYGYTF. The gene calls are TRBV6-5 and TRBJ1-2; D gene ambiguous. Trimming removed 7 bases at V and 2 bases at J, with 5 bases between. Germline CDR1 MNHEY, CDR2 SVGAGI. The CDR3 is 11 amino acids.

The chain recombines TRBV11-2 with TRBJ2-7, with a possible D match to TRBD1 (5 bases). The CDR3 is made up of 17 amino acids. Trimming removed 2 bases at V and 0 bases at J, with 17 bases between. From germline, CDR1 is SGHAT and CDR2 FQNNGV. The CDR3 loop is CASSLRGGWGSSYEQYF. CDR3 DNA: TGTGCCAGCAGCTTAAGAGGTGGGTGGGGCTCCTCCTACGAGCAGTACTTC.

The V and J genes are TRBV9 and TRBJ2-3; TRBD1 might be the D (6 bases). The CDR3 consists of 17 residues. Germline values: CDR1 SGDLS, CDR2 YYNGEE. V lost 5 bases and J 5 bases, leaving 24 bases between the germline ends. The CDR3 spells CASSLRAQGTERDTQYF. CDR3 DNA: TGTGCCAGCAGTTTAAGAGCCCAGGGGACGGAGAGAGATACGCAGTATTTT.

The chain links TRBV15 to TRBJ1-6, with 7 nucleotides matching TRBD1. The CDR3 covers 18 residues. Germline-derived CDR1 and CDR2 are LNHNV and YYDKDF (reference sequence). Trimming took 3 bases from V and 6 from J; bases not matched to a gene: 14. CDR3 loop: CATSRGQFLTLRNSPLHF. The CDR3 nucleotides read TGTGCCACCAGCAGGGGACAGTTCCTAACACTCCGTAATTCACCCCTCCACTTT.

This chain connects TRBV6-5 to TRBJ2-7, with D perhaps TRBD2 (6 bases). This CDR3 has 15 residues. The V gene lost 0 bases and the J gene lost 0 bases, with 9 bases spanning the gap. Per germline, CDR1 MNHEY and CDR2 SVGAGI. CDR3 nucleotide sequence: TGTGCCAGCAGTTACTCGGCGGGGAACTCCTACGAGCAGTACTTC. It codes for CASSYSAGNSYEQYF.

This chain links TRBV5-1 with TRBJ2-5; 10 bases are shared with TRBD1. This CDR3 region has 15 residues. CDR1 SGHRS and CDR2 YFSETQ come from the germline V gene. Unmatched junction bases numbered 11, after V lost 5 bases and J lost 7 bases. CDR3 nucleotide sequence: TGCGCCAGCAGATTCGGACAGGGGGACCTCGGGACCCAGTACTTC. Protein: CASRFGQGDLGTQYF. The full variable domain, rest sourced from reference TRBV5-1 and TRBJ2-5, is KAGVTQTPRYLIKTRGQQVTLSCSPISGHRSVSWYQQTPGQGLQFLFEYFSETQRNKGNFPGRFSGRQFSNSRSEMNVSTLELGDSALYLCASRFGQGDLGTQYFGPGTRLLVL.

A single count supports this clone. The chain combines TRBV9 with TRBJ1-3; TRBD1 agrees at 7 bases. The germline V gene encodes CDR1 SGDLS and CDR2 YYNGEE. This CDR3 spans 14 amino acids. Unmatched junction bases numbered 1, after V lost 0 bases and J lost 4 bases. CDR3 sequence (DNA): TGTGCCAGCAGCGTAGGGGACAGCGGAAACACCATATATTTT. This encodes CASSVGDSGNTIYF. The whole variable domain, filled in from reference TRBV9 and TRBJ1-3, reads DSGVTQTPKHLITATGQRVTLRCSPRSGDLSVYWYQQSLDQGLQFLIQYYNGEERAKGNILERFSAQQFPDLHSELNLSSLELGDSALYFCASSVGDSGNTIYFGEGSWLTVV.

The gene calls are TRBV29-1 and TRBJ2-1, with 12 bases that match TRBD2. The junction had 3 bases not matched to a gene; V was cut back by 4 bases and J by 8 bases. The CDR3 has 13 amino acids. Per germline, CDR1 SQVTM and CDR2 ANQGSEA. CDR3: CSVGGTSGHEQFF. CDR3 sequence (DNA): TGCAGCGTTGGGGGGACTAGCGGGCATGAGCAGTTCTTC.

V usage is TRBV9 and J usage is TRBJ1-2; D gene unclear. The CDR3 length is 11 residues. V was clipped by 4 bases and J by 8 bases, with 9 bases between them. Per the germline V gene, CDR1 is SGDLS and CDR2 is YYNGEE. The CDR3 spells CASSLDAGYTF. In DNA, the CDR3 is TGTGCCAGCAGCTTAGACGCGGGCTACACCTTC.

CDR3 region: CASSQDGQRGPYEQYF. The CDR3 DNA reads as TGTGCCAGCAGCCAAGATGGACAGCGGGGGCCCTACGAGCAGTACTTC. The chain has TRBV3-1 (or the pseudogene TRBV3-2) and TRBJ2-7; TRBD2 matches at 8 bases. Trimming removed 0 bases from V and 2 bases from J; junction bases left unmatched: 6. The CDR3 is 16 amino acids. Germline lookup yields CDR1 LGHDT and CDR2 YNNKEL (reference sequence).

The V gene is TRBV15, the J gene TRBJ2-7, with TRBD1 matching over 10 bases. Germline V lookup: CDR1 LNHNV, CDR2 YYDKDF (reference sequence). CDR3 length: 15 amino acids. Trimming at V came to 5 bases and at J to 6 bases, leaving 10 bases not matched to a gene. CDR3 nucleotide sequence: TGTGCCACCAGCGGCTCCGGGACAGGGGTGGGCGAGCAGTACTTC. This gives the protein CATSGSGTGVGEQYF. Full variable domain (remainder filled in from reference TRBV15 and TRBJ2-7): DAMVIQNPRYQVTQFGKPVTLSCSQTLNHNVMYWYQQKSSQAPKLLFHYYDKDFNNEADTPDNFQSRRPNTSFCFLDIRSPGLGDTAMYLCATSGSGTGVGEQYFGPGTRLTVT.

Only a few counts were recorded for this clone. The V and J genes are TRBV19 and TRBJ1-1, with 8 nucleotides matching TRBD1. The CDR3 spans 14 residues. Trimming removed 5 bases from V and 4 bases from J; junction bases left unmatched: 6. CDR1 LNHDA and CDR2 SQIVND come from the germline V gene (reference sequence). CDR3 sequence reads: CASSLRQGSTEAFF. CDR3 sequence (DNA): TGTGCCAGTAGTTTGAGACAGGGGAGCACTGAAGCTTTCTTT.

The V call is TRBV28, the J call TRBJ1-5, with TRBD1 as a possible D gene (6 bases). This CDR3 spans 12 amino acids. The V end was cut by 8 bases, the J end by 6 bases, with 11 bases between. Germline CDR1 reads MDHEN; CDR2 reads SYDVKM. In nucleotides, the CDR3 is TGTGCCAGCCAAGTGGGGGCTCAGCCCCAGCATTTT. It translates to CASQVGAQPQHF.